A single sample gave rise to the 18 T cell receptor beta chains below, sequenced in a study of T cells in Graves' hyperthyroidism and ophthalmopathy. Amplification yielded TCR beta CDR3 regions, with RNA transcripts as the source. The TCR CDR3 was amplified in a first-round RT-PCR using the HTBI primer set. TCRdb used MiXCR to reprocess the multiplex PCR reads, holding one entry per CDR3 protein. The sample carries about 300,000 distinct CDR3 sequences, about an eighth recorded once. The material sequenced was blood. Every receptor here comes from a woman aged 25 to 45 with Graves' hyperthyroidism that later progressed to Graves' ophthalmopathy.

V and J are TRBV11-1 and TRBJ2-5; TRBD1 is a possible D gene (7 bases). The CDR3 covers 13 residues. Germline V CDR1 and CDR2: SGHAT, FQDESV (reference sequence). With 8 bases removed from V and 2 bases from J, the gap between germline ends came to 12 bases. As DNA, the CDR3 is TGTGCCAGCGCGCGGGACAGACAAGAGACCCAGTACTTC. Its translation is CASARDRQETQYF.

This clonotype was found a few times. This chain links TRBV4-3 with TRBJ1-2; TRBD1 matches 7 bases. Unmatched junction bases numbered 9, after V lost 2 bases and J lost 6 bases. This CDR3 is 15 amino acids long. Germline CDR1 and CDR2: LGHNA and YSLEER. The CDR3 reads CASSQFVGTADGYTF. CDR3 DNA sequence: TGCGCCAGCAGCCAATTCGTCGGGACAGCGGATGGCTACACCTTC.

V and J are TRBV19 and TRBJ1-2; D remains unclear. Germline lookup yields CDR1 LNHDA and CDR2 SQIVND (reference sequence). Trimming left V 3 bases short and J 4 bases short, with 15 bases between. CDR3 length equals 15 residues. The CDR3 DNA reads TGTGCCAGTAGTATCTACGCCGATAGTGGCTATGGCTACACCTTC. This sequence encodes CASSIYADSGYGYTF. The full variable domain, with the rest looked up from reference TRBV19 and TRBJ1-2, is DGGITQSPKYLFRKEGQNVTLSCEQNLNHDAMYWYRQDPGQGLRLIYYSQIVNDFQKGDIAEGYSVSREKKESFPLTVTSAQKNPTAFYLCASSIYADSGYGYTFGSGTRLTVV.

This clonotype was picked up many times. This sequence joins TRBV2 and TRBJ2-2, with TRBD2 identical over 11 bases. V shed 1 base and J 4 bases; nucleotides not matched to a gene: 5. Germline CDR1 and CDR2: SNHLY and FYNNEI. CDR3 length: 17 residues. The CDR3 sequence: CASSEELAGGPTGELFF. Written as DNA, the CDR3 is TGTGCCAGCAGTGAAGAGCTAGCGGGAGGACCCACCGGGGAGCTGTTTTTT. Filled out from reference TRBV2 and TRBJ2-2, the complete variable domain reads EPEVTQTPSHQVTQMGQEVILRCVPISNHLYFYWYRQILGQKVEFLVSFYNNEISEKSEIFDDQFSVERPDGSNFTLKIRSTKLEDSAMYFCASSEELAGGPTGELFFGEGSRLTVL.

The chain uses TRBV20-1 and TRBJ1-5, with D unresolved. CDR3 length equals 15 residues. Trimming took off 0 bases at V and 0 bases at J, with 9 bases between the two ends. Germline CDR1 DFQATT, CDR2 SNEGSKA (reference sequence). The CDR3 bases are TGCAGTGCTAGAGATCGAGGTTATAGCAATCAGCCCCAGCATTTT. Translated: CSARDRGYSNQPQHF.

This clonotype is medium-sized in the sample. This chain connects TRBV2 to TRBJ2-1, with unresolved D. CDR1 and CDR2 (germline): SNHLY, FYNNEI. CDR3 length equals 15 residues. The V and J ends lost 5 bases and 0 bases respectively, with 11 bases between them. The CDR3 coding sequence is TGTGCCAGCAGTCCTACTACCAGCTCCTACAATGAGCAGTTCTTC. Its protein product is CASSPTTSSYNEQFF.

This clonotype was recorded a few times. The V gene is TRBV18, the J gene TRBJ2-1; TRBD1 matches at 8 bases. Germline V gives CDR1 KGHSH, CDR2 LQKENI. V lost 7 bases to trimming and J lost 7 bases; unmatched junction nucleotides: 9. The CDR3 runs 14 residues. CDR3 loop: CASFSGTGLNEQFF. CDR3 DNA sequence: TGTGCCAGCTTTTCCGGGACAGGTTTGAATGAGCAGTTCTTC.

This clonotype was seen ten or more times. The V gene is TRBV27, the J gene TRBJ2-7; D is possibly TRBD2 (5 bases). Trimming took off 5 bases at V and 6 bases at J, with 14 bases between the two ends. This CDR3 is 13 amino acids long. The V gene's germline CDR1 is MNHEY and CDR2 SMNVEV (reference sequence). DNA of the CDR3: TGTGCCAGCAGTCTTACCCTAGCTGCCGAGCAGTACTTC. Translation gives CASSLTLAAEQYF.

This chain uses TRBV28 with TRBJ1-2, with unresolved D. V was shortened by 4 bases and J by 2 bases, with 5 bases between the two germline ends. There are 12 residues in the CDR3. Germline-derived CDR1 and CDR2 are MDHEN and SYDVKM. The CDR3 DNA follows: TGTGCCAGCAGTTCCAGAAACTATGGCTACACCTTC. It is translated as CASSSRNYGYTF.

The table lists this clonotype with many counts. The chain employs TRBV7-9 and TRBJ1-1; D gene ambiguous. This CDR3 contains 13 residues. The V gene's germline CDR1 is SEHNR and CDR2 FQNEAQ (reference sequence). The germline V and J ends were trimmed by 2 bases and 2 bases, with 6 bases remaining between them. CDR3: CASSLMLNTEAFF. The DNA for the CDR3 is TGTGCCAGCAGCTTAATGCTTAACACTGAAGCTTTCTTT.

The rearrangement joins TRBV7-3 to TRBJ2-7; 7 bases map to TRBD2. CDR1 and CDR2 from the germline V gene are SGHTA and FQGTGA. V trimming: 2 bases; J trimming: 3 bases; junction bases outside the gene matches: 4. This CDR3 is built from 14 residues. CDR3 sequence: CASSLGGVYYEQYF. The CDR3 region has the DNA TGTGCCAGCAGCTTAGGGGGGGTCTACTACGAGCAGTACTTC.

The chain is built from TRBV20-1 and TRBJ2-5, with D possibly matching TRBD2 (7 bases). The germline V gene encodes CDR1 DFQATT and CDR2 SNEGSKA (reference sequence). The CDR3 extends over 12 amino acids. CDR3 bases: TGCAGGGGGAGGGGGGGAGGGGAGACCCAGTACTTC. It is translated as CRGRGGGETQYF.

This clonotype was seen ten or more times. V is TRBV11-3 and J is TRBJ2-1, with D hard to call. Trimming removed 4 bases at V and 2 bases at J, with 15 bases between. Germline values: CDR1 SGHNT, CDR2 YENEEA. The CDR3 is made up of 16 amino acids. The CDR3 sequence is CASSSSGRLPYNEQFF. The CDR3 nucleotides read TGTGCCAGCAGCTCGTCTGGCCGATTGCCCTACAATGAGCAGTTCTTC.

With respect to this clonotype: A single base separates this from a much larger clone, so it may be a read error. The V and J genes are TRBV20-1 and TRBJ2-5; a weak D match, TRBD1 (6 bases). Trimming shortened V by 1 base and J by 4 bases, and 13 bases separated the two germline ends. The CDR3 length is 14 residues. Looked up from germline, CDR1 is DFQATT and CDR2 is SNEGSKA (reference sequence). As DNA, the CDR3 is TGCAGTGCTAGAGCGGGACATTTACGAGAGACCCAGTACTTC. It translates to CSARAGHLRETQYF.

Ten or more counts support this clonotype. The V and J genes are TRBV6-6 and TRBJ2-7; 9 bases align to TRBD2. The CDR3 is 18 residues long. The ends lost 0 bases at V and 3 bases at J; junction bases unmatched: 12. Germline CDR1 MNHNY, CDR2 SVGAGI (reference sequence). The CDR3: CASSYSRTSEIPVYEQYF. Here the CDR3 DNA reads TGTGCCAGCAGTTACTCCAGGACTAGCGAGATTCCCGTCTACGAGCAGTACTTC.

This chain links TRBV19 with TRBJ2-7; 8 bases align to TRBD2. Germline CDR1 reads LNHDA; CDR2 reads SQIVND (reference sequence). The length of the CDR3 is 15 residues. Unmatched junction bases numbered 11, after V lost 4 bases and J lost 6 bases. The CDR3: CASSNTGGGLLEQYF. CDR3 sequence (DNA): TGTGCCAGTAGTAATACCGGGGGGGGTCTTCTCGAGCAGTACTTC.

This clonotype was detected ten times or more. The J gene is TRBJ2-2, the V gene TRBV11-1; D could derive from TRBD1 or TRBD2 (6 bases each). V was pared by 7 bases and J by 0 bases, with 18 bases between. This CDR3 spans 17 amino acids. Germline-derived CDR1 and CDR2 are SGHAT and FQDESV (reference sequence). The CDR3: CASTRRAGGANTGELFF. The CDR3 region has the DNA TGTGCCAGCACGCGAAGGGCCGGGGGCGCGAACACCGGGGAGCTGTTTTTT.

This clonotype showed up many times. The rearrangement links TRBV29-1 to TRBJ2-1, with D unresolved. Germline V gene data show CDR1 as SQVTM and CDR2 as ANQGSEA. Trimming shortened V by 6 bases and J by 6 bases, and 15 bases separated the two germline ends. There are 13 residues in the CDR3. CDR3 sequence reads: CSVLSWVRNEQFF. The CDR3 region has the DNA TGCAGCGTCCTCAGTTGGGTGCGCAATGAGCAGTTCTTC.